The T cell receptor (beta chain) under discussion was sequenced for a study of response to subunit inactivated influenza vaccine. Whole-study results and caveats: Each seasonal flu vaccination may recruit only limited new T cells, authors suggested.

The CDR3 is made up of 15 amino acids. With 6 bases clipped from V and 3 bases from J, the junction kept 7 bases outside the gene matches. The V gene's germline CDR1 is SEHNR and CDR2 FQNEAQ (reference sequence). This clonotype was picked up a small number of times. Its antigen is not known. TCRdb re-derived calls from the RT-PCR reads in MiXCR, one entry per CDR3 protein. This sample carries 710,000 or so distinct CDR3 sequences, approximately 14% of them seen once, and the ten largest clones take around a tenth. The source material was PBMCs from blood, sampled 11 to 12 days after vaccination. The chain couples TRBV7-9 to TRBJ2-7, with 11 bases aligning to TRBD1. The clonotype originates from a man between 45 and 60 years old who received an inactivated influenza vaccine. The CDR3 bases are TGTGCCAGCAGATATGGACAGGGGGCAATCTACGAGCAGTACTTC. Translating gives CASRYGQGAIYEQYF.